This T cell receptor beta chain was identified during a study of T cell repertoires in cytomegalovirus infection. For the study at large: Based on public TCR beta signatures, there were indications of CMV infection and of a matching HLA type. Study-wide results and limits: Individuals carrying CMV plus the relevant HLA were identified by cumulative frequency of public TCR beta families. Clonotypes of TCR beta that were HLA-C-restricted and CMV-specific dominated the ex vivo response.

This clonotype was seen repeatedly, ten times or more. Its specificity is unknown. MiXCR, applied by TCRdb to the reads, yields one record per CDR3 protein. This table holds hundreds of thousands of distinct CDR3 sequences, under 20% found once. In germline, CDR1 is SGHTA, CDR2 FQGNSA. Trimming took off 0 bases at V and 4 bases at J, with 9 bases between the two ends. This CDR3 contains 14 residues. Sequenced sample: PBMCs. The clonotype originates from a human donor in good health (CMV status not recorded). Some clones in this sample may be carry-over from other donors' samples. The V and J genes are TRBV7-2 and TRBJ1-2, with D unresolved. The CDR3 sequence is CASSLAAGTYGYTF. The CDR3 bases are TGTGCCAGCAGCTTAGCTGCAGGCACCTATGGCTACACCTTC.